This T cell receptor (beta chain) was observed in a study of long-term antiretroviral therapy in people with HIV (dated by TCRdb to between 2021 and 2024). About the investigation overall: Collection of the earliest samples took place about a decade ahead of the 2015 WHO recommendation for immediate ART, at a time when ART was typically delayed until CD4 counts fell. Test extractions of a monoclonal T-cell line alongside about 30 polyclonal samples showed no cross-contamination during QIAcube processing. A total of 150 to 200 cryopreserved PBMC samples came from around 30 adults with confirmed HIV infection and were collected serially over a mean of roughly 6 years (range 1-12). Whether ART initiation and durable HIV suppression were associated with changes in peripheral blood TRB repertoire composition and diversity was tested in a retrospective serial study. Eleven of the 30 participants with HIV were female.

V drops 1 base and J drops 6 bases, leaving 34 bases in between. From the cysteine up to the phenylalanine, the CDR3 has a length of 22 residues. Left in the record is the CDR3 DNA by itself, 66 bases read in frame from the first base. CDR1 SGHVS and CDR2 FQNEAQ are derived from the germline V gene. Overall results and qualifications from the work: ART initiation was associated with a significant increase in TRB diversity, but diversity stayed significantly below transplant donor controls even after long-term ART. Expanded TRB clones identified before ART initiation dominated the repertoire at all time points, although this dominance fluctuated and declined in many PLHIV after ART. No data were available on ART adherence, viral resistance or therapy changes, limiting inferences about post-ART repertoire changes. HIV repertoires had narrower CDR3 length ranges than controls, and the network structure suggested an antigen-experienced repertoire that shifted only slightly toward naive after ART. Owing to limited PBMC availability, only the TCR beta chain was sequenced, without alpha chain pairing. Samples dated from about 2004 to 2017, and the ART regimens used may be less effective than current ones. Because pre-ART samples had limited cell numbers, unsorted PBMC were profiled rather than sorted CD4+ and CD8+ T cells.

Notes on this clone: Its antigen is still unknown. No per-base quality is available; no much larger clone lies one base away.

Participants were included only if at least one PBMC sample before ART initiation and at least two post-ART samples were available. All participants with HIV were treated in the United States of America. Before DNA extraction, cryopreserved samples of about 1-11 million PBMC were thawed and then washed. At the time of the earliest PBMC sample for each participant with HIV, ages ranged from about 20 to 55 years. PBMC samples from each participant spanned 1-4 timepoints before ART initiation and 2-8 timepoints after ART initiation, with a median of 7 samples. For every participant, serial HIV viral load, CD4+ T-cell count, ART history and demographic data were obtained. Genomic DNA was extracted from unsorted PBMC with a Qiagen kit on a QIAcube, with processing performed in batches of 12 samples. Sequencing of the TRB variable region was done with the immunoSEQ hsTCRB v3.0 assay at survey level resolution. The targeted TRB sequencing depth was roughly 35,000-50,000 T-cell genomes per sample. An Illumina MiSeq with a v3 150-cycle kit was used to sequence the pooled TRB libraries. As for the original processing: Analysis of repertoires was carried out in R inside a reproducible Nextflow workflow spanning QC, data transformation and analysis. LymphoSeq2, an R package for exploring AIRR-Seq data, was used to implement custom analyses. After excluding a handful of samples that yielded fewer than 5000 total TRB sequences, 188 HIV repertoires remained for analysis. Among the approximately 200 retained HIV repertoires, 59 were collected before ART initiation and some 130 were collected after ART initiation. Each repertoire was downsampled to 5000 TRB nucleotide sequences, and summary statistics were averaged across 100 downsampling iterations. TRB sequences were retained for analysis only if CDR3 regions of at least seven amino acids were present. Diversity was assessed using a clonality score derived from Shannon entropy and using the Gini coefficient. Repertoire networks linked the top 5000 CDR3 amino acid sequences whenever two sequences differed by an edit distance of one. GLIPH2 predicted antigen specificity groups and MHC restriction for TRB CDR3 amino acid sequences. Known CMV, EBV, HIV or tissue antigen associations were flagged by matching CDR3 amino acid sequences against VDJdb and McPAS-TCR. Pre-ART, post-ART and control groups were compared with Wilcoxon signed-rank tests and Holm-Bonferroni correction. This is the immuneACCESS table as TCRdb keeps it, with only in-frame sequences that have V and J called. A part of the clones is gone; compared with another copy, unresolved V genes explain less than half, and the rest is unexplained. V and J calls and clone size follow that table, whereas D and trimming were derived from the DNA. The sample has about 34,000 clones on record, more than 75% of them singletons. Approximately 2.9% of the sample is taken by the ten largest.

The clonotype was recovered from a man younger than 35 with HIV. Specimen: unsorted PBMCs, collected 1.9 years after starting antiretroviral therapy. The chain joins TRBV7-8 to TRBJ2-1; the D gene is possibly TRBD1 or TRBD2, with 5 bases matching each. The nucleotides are TGTGCCAGCAGCTTAGGTTTTTACTTAGGTCCTTTAGGATGGGCAGGGACCAATGAGCAGTTCTTC. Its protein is CASSLGFYLGPLGWAGTNEQFF.